The 27 T cell receptor beta chains below come from one sample, sequenced in a study of blood T cells in healthy people across ages. PCR was performed a second time for roughly 7 to 11 cycles using a sample-barcoded 5' primer and a J-beta primer mix. TCRdb re-analysed the 5' RACE reads in MiXCR, keeping a single row per CDR3 protein. The sample includes about 1 million distinct CDR3 sequences, roughly 45% of them seen just once. Source material: blood. These receptors all come from a woman aged 55-69 years in good health.

This rearrangement joins TRBV11-2 to TRBJ1-2; a weak D match, TRBD1 (6 bases). V was cut by 5 bases and J by 7 bases, with 14 bases left in between. The germline gives CDR1 SGHAT, CDR2 FQNNGV. This CDR3 has 13 amino acids. CDR3 in amino acids: CASSPLQGIGYTF. CDR3 nucleotides: TGTGCCAGCAGCCCCCTACAGGGTATTGGCTACACCTTC.

The chain combines TRBV12-3 or TRBV12-4 with TRBJ2-3, with D maybe TRBD1 (6 bases). The CDR3 runs to 12 residues. Trimming removed 3 bases at V and 11 bases at J, with 12 bases between. The CDR3 nucleotides read TGTGCCAGCAGTTTGAGGGGACATATGCAGTATTTT. Protein product: CASSLRGHMQYF.

The chain has TRBV2 and TRBJ2-6; 7 bases line up with TRBD1. V shed 8 bases, J shed 4 bases, and the junction held 11 bases outside the gene matches. This CDR3 spans 16 amino acids. Germline values: CDR1 SNHLY, CDR2 FYNNEI. CDR3: CASADGQARGANVLTF. The CDR3 coding sequence is TGTGCCAGCGCGGATGGACAGGCCCGGGGGGCCAACGTCCTGACTTTC.

The sample holds many counts of this clonotype. CDR3 bases: TGTGCCACCAGCAGAGATCGGGGGGAGACCCAGTACTTC. Its protein product is CATSRDRGETQYF. V and J are TRBV15 and TRBJ2-5, with D possibly being TRBD2 (6 bases). Germline CDR1 LNHNV, CDR2 YYDKDF (reference sequence). The V end lost 0 bases, the J end lost 5 bases, and 7 bases lay between the germline ends. The CDR3 sequence is 13 residues long.

V gene TRBV12-3 or TRBV12-4 combines with J gene TRBJ2-7; TRBD2 agrees at 10 bases. CDR3 length: 16 amino acids. V shed 6 bases and J 4 bases; nucleotides not matched to a gene: 12. Here the CDR3 reads CASSHGRASGSYEQYF. As DNA, the CDR3 is TGTGCCAGCAGCCACGGGAGGGCTAGCGGGAGTTACGAGCAGTACTTC.

This clonotype was counted at least ten times. This chain links TRBV5-1 with TRBJ2-7, with D possibly being TRBD1 or TRBD2 (5 bases each). There are 13 residues in the CDR3. The V and J ends lost 4 bases and 6 bases respectively, with 14 bases between them. The germline V gene encodes CDR1 SGHRS and CDR2 YFSETQ. CDR3 sequence: CASSTGTSFEQYF. The CDR3, as DNA: TGCGCCAGCAGCACCGGGACCTCGTTCGAGCAGTACTTC.

This chain connects TRBV3-1 to TRBJ1-2; no reliable D call. V was trimmed by 1 base and J by 8 bases, leaving 14 bases between them. The CDR3 covers 14 residues. Per germline, CDR1 LGHDT and CDR2 YNNKEL (reference sequence). The CDR3 region is CASSQGPSISGYTF. The CDR3 nucleotides read TGTGCCAGCAGCCAAGGGCCGTCCATATCGGGCTACACCTTC. Full variable domain (remainder filled in from reference TRBV3-1 and TRBJ1-2): DTAVSQTPKYLVTQMGNDKSIKCEQNLGHDTMYWYKQDSKKFLKIMFSYNNKELIINETVPNRFSPKSPDKAHLNLHINSLELGDSAVYFCASSQGPSISGYTFGSGTRLTVV.

Details on this clonotype: Sequence at one end of the junction differs from germline and may be a read error. The rearrangement joins TRBV4-1 to TRBJ2-5; tentative D call: TRBD2 (7 bases). Germline CDR1 is MGHRA and CDR2 is YSYEKL. This CDR3 region has 13 residues. In DNA, the CDR3 is TGCGCCGGCAGGGGCCGGGGGGCAGAGACCCAGTACTTC. Translating gives CAGRGRGAETQYF.

The chain carries TRBV3-1 and TRBJ2-7; D remains ambiguous. The germline gives CDR1 LGHDT, CDR2 YNNKEL (reference sequence). This CDR3 is built from 14 residues. Between the trimmed V and J ends, which lost 0 bases and 0 bases, there was a span of 6 bases. The CDR3 DNA reads TGTGCCAGCAGCCAAGATTTCGCCTCCTACGAGCAGTACTTC. Protein sequence: CASSQDFASYEQYF.

The rearrangement uses TRBV7-8 and TRBJ2-1, with TRBD1 identical over 8 bases. The germline CDR1 and CDR2 sequences are SGHVS and FQNEAQ. With 1 base clipped from V and 7 bases from J, the junction kept 9 bases outside the gene matches. The CDR3 sequence is 16 residues long. As DNA, the CDR3 is TGTGCCAGCAGCTTAGGGTTGAGGACAGGGACGAATGAGCAGTTCTTC. Amino acids: CASSLGLRTGTNEQFF.

This clonotype was counted between two and nine times. This rearrangement joins TRBV7-2 to TRBJ2-5; maybe TRBD1 (6 bases). Trimming removed 1 base from V and 3 bases from J, with 12 bases in between. CDR1 and CDR2 (germline): SGHTA, FQGNSA. This CDR3 comprises 15 residues. In nucleotides, the CDR3 is TGTGCCAGCAGCTTAGTAGGGGGTGTAAAAGAGACCCAGTACTTC. Amino acids: CASSLVGGVKETQYF. Filled out from reference TRBV7-2 and TRBJ2-5, the complete variable domain reads GAGVSQSPSNKVTEKGKDVELRCDPISGHTALYWYRQSLGQGLEFLIYFQGNSAPDKSGLPSDRFSAERTGGSVSTLTIQRTQQEDSAVYLCASSLVGGVKETQYFGPGTRLLVL.

This clonotype was picked up a small number of times. The rearrangement uses TRBV12-3 or TRBV12-4 and TRBJ2-5, with D perhaps TRBD1 or TRBD2 (5 bases each). This CDR3 comprises 13 residues. V was shortened by 10 bases and J by 7 bases, with 19 bases between the two germline ends. CDR3 sequence: CATRDGRSGTQYF. In DNA form, the CDR3 reads TGTGCCACTCGGGACGGCCGTTCTGGGACCCAGTACTTC.

This clonotype was recorded a few times. This CDR3 is CATSLGGLPLGGTQYF. CDR3 DNA sequence: TGTGCCACCAGCCTTGGCGGACTCCCGCTTGGGGGTACGCAGTATTTT. V and J are TRBV15 and TRBJ2-3; possibly TRBD1 or TRBD2 for D (5 bases each). The CDR3 consists of 16 residues. V was cut by 5 bases and J by 8 bases, with 23 bases left in between. Germline assignment: CDR1 LNHNV and CDR2 YYDKDF (reference sequence).

The chain links TRBV11-2 to TRBJ1-1; D perhaps matches TRBD1 (5 bases). The V gene lost 7 bases and the J gene lost 5 bases, with 20 bases spanning the gap. The CDR3 has 15 amino acids. Germline assignment: CDR1 SGHAT and CDR2 FQNNGV. The chain's CDR3 is CASNNGGLRDTEAFF. The DNA of the CDR3 is TGTGCCAGCAACAACGGGGGGTTAAGAGATACTGAAGCTTTCTTT.

The V call is TRBV27, the J call TRBJ2-2; tentatively, D is TRBD2 (6 bases). The CDR3 has 17 amino acids. The germline V gene has CDR1 MNHEY and CDR2 SMNVEV (reference sequence). Trimming cost V 8 bases and J 0 bases, with 19 bases left between them. The DNA of the CDR3 is TGTGCCAGCTGTTCCGTTATGCGGGACCCGAACACCGGGGAGCTGTTTTTT. It codes for CASCSVMRDPNTGELFF.

The chain uses TRBV28 and TRBJ2-7; D call uncertain. Germline CDR1 reads MDHEN; CDR2 reads SYDVKM. There are 14 residues in the CDR3. Trimming removed 2 bases at V and 4 bases at J, with 12 bases between. CDR3 sequence (DNA): TGTGCCAGCAGTTTACAAGGGAAAAGGTACGAGCAGTACTTC. This gives the protein CASSLQGKRYEQYF.

The rearrangement uses TRBV11-2 and TRBJ2-3; TRBD2 aligns across 11 bases. Germline CDR1 and CDR2: SGHAT and FQNNGV. The CDR3 spans 15 residues. With V trimmed by 3 bases and J by 4 bases, 3 bases remained unmatched. CDR3 in DNA: TGTGCCAGCAGCTTTCCGGGACTAGCGGCAGATACGCAGTATTTT. Translating gives CASSFPGLAADTQYF. Based on the CDR3 plus reference TRBV11-2 and TRBJ2-3, the full variable domain is EAGVAQSPRYKIIEKRQSVAFWCNPISGHATLYWYQQILGQGPKLLIQFQNNGVVDDSQLPKDRFSAERLKGVDSTLKIQPAKLEDSAVYLCASSFPGLAADTQYFGPGTRLTVL.

This clonotype was detected only once. The V call is TRBV12-3 or TRBV12-4, the J call TRBJ2-5; tentatively, D is TRBD1 or TRBD2 (5 bases each). V gave up 5 bases and J gave up 5 bases, with 18 bases separating them. The CDR3 runs to 15 residues. CDR3 loop: CASSPRDPSKETQYF. The DNA for the CDR3 is TGTGCCAGCAGTCCCCGGGACCCATCGAAGGAGACCCAGTACTTC.

The CDR3: CASSQSSGTSGSRSYNEQFF. In DNA form, the CDR3 reads TGCGCCAGCAGCCAATCTTCAGGGACTAGCGGGAGTAGGAGCTACAATGAGCAGTTCTTC. The chain recombines TRBV4-1 with TRBJ2-1; 14 bases match TRBD2. Trimming took 2 bases from V and 3 from J; bases not matched to a gene: 12. The CDR3 covers 20 residues. Germline V gene lookup returns CDR1 MGHRA and CDR2 YSYEKL.

V gene TRBV13 combines with J gene TRBJ2-3; 8 positions match TRBD2. Germline CDR1 and CDR2: PRHDT and FYEKMQ (reference sequence). CDR3 size: 16 residues. After removal of 3 bases from V and 2 bases from J, the junction contained 7 bases not matched to a gene. Here the CDR3 DNA reads TGTGCCAGCAGCTTCCCGACTAGCGAACACACAGATACGCAGTATTTT. Translating it yields CASSFPTSEHTDTQYF.

This clonotype was found a few times. This rearrangement joins TRBV7-2 to TRBJ1-4, with 8 bases that match TRBD1. This CDR3 has 16 amino acids. V dropped 2 bases and J dropped 4; count of bases not matched to a gene: 6. CDR1 SGHTA and CDR2 FQGNSA come from the germline V gene. Here the CDR3 reads CASSLIPDRVNEKLFF. For the CDR3, the DNA is TGTGCCAGCAGCTTAATTCCGGACAGGGTTAATGAAAAACTGTTTTTT.

This chain connects TRBV20-1 to TRBJ1-6; 7 nucleotides align to TRBD1. CDR1 is DFQATT and CDR2 is SNEGSKA in the germline V gene (reference sequence). The CDR3 spans 15 residues. The V gene end was trimmed by 6 bases and the J gene end by 5 bases; junction bases not matched to a gene: 10. CDR3 in DNA: TGCAGTGCGCCCCAGGGGGGGCGTGATAATTCACCCCTCCACTTT. Translation gives CSAPQGGRDNSPLHF.

Of note for this clonotype: The germline gene is not matched at one end of the junction; a read error may be the cause. The chain recombines TRBV11-3 with TRBJ2-2; 9 bases are shared with TRBD2. The CDR3 is 16 residues long. CDR1 is SGHNT, CDR2 YENEEA, per germline. The DNA for the CDR3 is TGTGCCAACAGCTCTGAGTTGGAGCGGGAGGCCGGGGAGCTGTTTTTT. Residues: CANSSELEREAGELFF.

This clonotype was observed a few times. The chain joins TRBV29-1 to TRBJ2-1; D possibly matches TRBD1 or TRBD2 (5 bases each). Looked up from germline, CDR1 is SQVTM and CDR2 is ANQGSEA. This CDR3 is 15 amino acids long. The ends were cut back, 4 bases at V and 4 bases at J, with 17 bases in the middle. The DNA for the CDR3 is TGCAGCGTTGGTCTGGGACCCGCTCAATACAATGAGCAGTTCTTC. This encodes CSVGLGPAQYNEQFF.

DNA of the CDR3: TGTGCCAGCAGTTTAGGGGCCCATACGCAGTATTTT. Protein: CASSLGAHTQYF. The chain uses TRBV28 and TRBJ2-3; the D gene is possibly TRBD1 (5 bases). This CDR3 is built from 12 residues. CDR1 and CDR2 from the germline V gene are MDHEN and SYDVKM. Trimming took off 2 bases at V and 7 bases at J, with 7 bases between the two ends.

The chain uses TRBV24-1 and TRBJ2-6; D gene unclear. Trimming removed 10 bases at V and 1 base at J, with 13 bases between. The CDR3 runs 15 residues. The germline V gene encodes CDR1 KGHDR and CDR2 SFDVKD. This CDR3 reads CATGYEKSGANVLTF. Written as DNA, the CDR3 is TGTGCCACAGGGTACGAGAAATCTGGGGCCAACGTCCTGACTTTC.

The rearrangement uses TRBV5-6 and TRBJ2-3; 9 nucleotides agree with TRBD2. The CDR3 length is 16 residues. J gave up 6 bases and V 1 base, and 9 bases lay outside the gene matches. In germline, CDR1 is SGHDT, CDR2 YYEEEE. As DNA, the CDR3 is TGTGCCAGCAGCTTGTCGGCGGGAGGGGAAGGGGATACGCAGTATTTT. It translates to CASSLSAGGEGDTQYF.